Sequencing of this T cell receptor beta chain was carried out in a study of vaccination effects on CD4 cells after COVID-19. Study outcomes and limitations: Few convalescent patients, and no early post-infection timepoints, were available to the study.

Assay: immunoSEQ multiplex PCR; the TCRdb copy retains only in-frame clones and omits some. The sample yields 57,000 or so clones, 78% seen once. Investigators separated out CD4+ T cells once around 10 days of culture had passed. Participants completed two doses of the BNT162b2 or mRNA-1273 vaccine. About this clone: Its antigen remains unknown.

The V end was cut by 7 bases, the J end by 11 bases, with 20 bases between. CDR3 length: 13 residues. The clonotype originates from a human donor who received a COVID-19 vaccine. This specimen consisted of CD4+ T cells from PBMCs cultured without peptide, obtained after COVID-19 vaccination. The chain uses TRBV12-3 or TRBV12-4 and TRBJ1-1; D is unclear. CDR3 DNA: TGTGCCAGCACCCCGAGGCGAGGGCGTTGGGCTTTCTTT. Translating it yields CASTPRRGRWAFF.